Each of the 2 T cell receptor beta chains below was sequenced from the same sample in a study of T cells after yellow fever vaccination. Via MiXCR, TCRdb re-called the 5' RACE reads, giving one row per CDR3 protein. The sample holds about 510,000 distinct CDR3 sequences, around a fifth seen once. The starting material was PBMCs, obtained about 21 days after the first yellow fever vaccination. Every receptor here comes from a young man who received the YFV17D yellow fever vaccine.

The CDR3 reads CASSQEGPVRGYTF. The CDR3 DNA follows: TGTGCCAGCAGCCAAGAAGGTCCGGTGCGGGGCTACACCTTC. The chain employs TRBV3-1 and TRBJ1-2; no definite D call. Per germline, CDR1 LGHDT and CDR2 YNNKEL (reference sequence). V shed 0 bases and J shed 8 bases, with 13 bases lying between them. This CDR3 region has 14 residues.

This clonotype was detected only a few times. Its ends do not fully match the called genes, so a read error is possible. This chain connects TRBV24-1 to TRBJ2-2; D is tentatively TRBD1 or TRBD2 (5 bases each). Germline-derived CDR1 and CDR2 are KGHDR and SFDVKD. CDR3 length equals 15 residues. The CDR3 DNA is TGTGCCACCAGTGACTGGGCCACGGGGACCGGGAAGCTGTTTTTT. Translated, it gives CATSDWATGTGKLFF.